This T cell receptor beta chain was observed in a study of OX40 agonist ivuxolimab in advanced cancers. V was pared by 5 bases and J by 3 bases, with 26 bases between. This CDR3 is 18 amino acids long. The germline gives CDR1 GTSNPN, CDR2 SVGIG (reference sequence). Sequenced by immunoSEQ multiplex PCR; TCRdb stores in-frame clones only, minus some. The profile covers roughly 80,000 clones, with around four fifths appearing a single time and approximately 0.79% taken by the ten largest. The sequences come from CD4+ or CD8+ T cells sorted from blood, collected in a trial of the OX40 agonist ivuxolimab. The chain links TRBV30 to TRBJ1-3, with unresolved D. This TCR derives from an adult with an advanced solid tumor such as melanoma, head and neck, liver or kidney cancer. Written as DNA, the CDR3 is TGTGCCTGGGGCCCTTTAGGTTGGACGGACCGAGATGGAAACACCATATATTTT. Translated, it gives CAWGPLGWTDRDGNTIYF.